The subject of this entry is one T cell receptor (beta chain). Antigen specificity is unknown. The sample's time point: pre-treatment sample, taken before nivolumab and TIL therapy. CDR3 size: 12 residues. The germline V gene has CDR1 SNHLY and CDR2 FYNNEI. The junction had 4 bases not matched to a gene; V was cut back by 2 bases and J by 10 bases. The data stem from a study of TIL therapy for anti-PD-1-resistant metastatic lung cancer. Study details: Tumor harvest preceded PD-1/PD-L1 blockade, followed by nivolumab treatment. A handful of tumors were EGFR-mutant and two were ALK-rearranged.

The immunoSEQ assay was v3. Repertoires were generated with immunoSEQ multiplex PCR, while TCRdb's copy carries only in-frame clones and drops some. The sample lists more than 45,000 clones, around 87% occurring once. General study results and limits: The cohort had more treatment-naive, never-smoker and oncogene-addicted patients than typical.

This rearrangement joins TRBV2 to TRBJ2-7, with 8 bases identical to TRBD2. The input for sequencing was blood, taken at baseline. The receptor was derived from a person aged 25-79 years with non-small cell lung cancer. In nucleotides, the CDR3 is TGTGCCAGCAGTGAACCCAGCGGGAGTCAGTACTTC. Protein: CASSEPSGSQYF.